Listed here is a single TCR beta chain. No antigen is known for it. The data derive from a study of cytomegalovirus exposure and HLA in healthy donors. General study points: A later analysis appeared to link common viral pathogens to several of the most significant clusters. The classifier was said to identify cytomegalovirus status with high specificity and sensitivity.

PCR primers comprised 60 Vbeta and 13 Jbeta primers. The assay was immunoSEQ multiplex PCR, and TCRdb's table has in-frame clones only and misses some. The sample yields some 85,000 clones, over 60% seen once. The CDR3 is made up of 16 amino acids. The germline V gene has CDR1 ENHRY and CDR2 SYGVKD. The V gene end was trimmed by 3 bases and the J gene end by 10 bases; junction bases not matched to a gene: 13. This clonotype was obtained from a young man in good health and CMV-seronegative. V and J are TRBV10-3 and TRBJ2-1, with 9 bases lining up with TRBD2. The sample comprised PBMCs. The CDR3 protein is CAISDTVREGGREQFF. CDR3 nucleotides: TGTGCCATCAGTGATACCGTGCGGGAGGGTGGCCGGGAGCAGTTCTTC.